This TCR beta chain was sequenced for a study of CD8 T cells in Susac syndrome. Notes on the study in general: Susac CD8+ clonal expansion peaked in TEMRA cells and active patients. The study conceded that its TCR sequencing and HLA analysis involved relatively few individuals.

In the case of this clonotype: No antigen is known for it.

V shed 4 bases, J shed 3 bases, and the junction held 4 bases outside the gene matches. The CDR3 covers 14 residues. Random-hexamer reverse transcription was applied to roughly 0.45 to 1 ug RNA. Multiplex immunoSEQ PCR targeted 54 Vbeta and 13 Jbeta TCR beta segments. From the immunoSEQ multiplex PCR reads, TCRdb called clonotypes with MiXCR, one entry per CDR3 protein. The table shows more than 100,000 distinct CDR3 sequences, with around 94% occurring only once. CD8+ and CD4+ T cells were negatively isolated; TEMRA cells were FACS-enriched. The chain carries TRBV12-3 or TRBV12-4 and TRBJ2-7, with 9 bases aligning to TRBD1. The clonotype originates from a human donor with Susac syndrome. The sequencing sample was made of CD8+ T cells from PBMCs. CDR3: CASSYGTGIYEQYF. The CDR3 DNA reads as TGTGCCAGCAGTTACGGGACAGGGATCTACGAGCAGTACTTC.